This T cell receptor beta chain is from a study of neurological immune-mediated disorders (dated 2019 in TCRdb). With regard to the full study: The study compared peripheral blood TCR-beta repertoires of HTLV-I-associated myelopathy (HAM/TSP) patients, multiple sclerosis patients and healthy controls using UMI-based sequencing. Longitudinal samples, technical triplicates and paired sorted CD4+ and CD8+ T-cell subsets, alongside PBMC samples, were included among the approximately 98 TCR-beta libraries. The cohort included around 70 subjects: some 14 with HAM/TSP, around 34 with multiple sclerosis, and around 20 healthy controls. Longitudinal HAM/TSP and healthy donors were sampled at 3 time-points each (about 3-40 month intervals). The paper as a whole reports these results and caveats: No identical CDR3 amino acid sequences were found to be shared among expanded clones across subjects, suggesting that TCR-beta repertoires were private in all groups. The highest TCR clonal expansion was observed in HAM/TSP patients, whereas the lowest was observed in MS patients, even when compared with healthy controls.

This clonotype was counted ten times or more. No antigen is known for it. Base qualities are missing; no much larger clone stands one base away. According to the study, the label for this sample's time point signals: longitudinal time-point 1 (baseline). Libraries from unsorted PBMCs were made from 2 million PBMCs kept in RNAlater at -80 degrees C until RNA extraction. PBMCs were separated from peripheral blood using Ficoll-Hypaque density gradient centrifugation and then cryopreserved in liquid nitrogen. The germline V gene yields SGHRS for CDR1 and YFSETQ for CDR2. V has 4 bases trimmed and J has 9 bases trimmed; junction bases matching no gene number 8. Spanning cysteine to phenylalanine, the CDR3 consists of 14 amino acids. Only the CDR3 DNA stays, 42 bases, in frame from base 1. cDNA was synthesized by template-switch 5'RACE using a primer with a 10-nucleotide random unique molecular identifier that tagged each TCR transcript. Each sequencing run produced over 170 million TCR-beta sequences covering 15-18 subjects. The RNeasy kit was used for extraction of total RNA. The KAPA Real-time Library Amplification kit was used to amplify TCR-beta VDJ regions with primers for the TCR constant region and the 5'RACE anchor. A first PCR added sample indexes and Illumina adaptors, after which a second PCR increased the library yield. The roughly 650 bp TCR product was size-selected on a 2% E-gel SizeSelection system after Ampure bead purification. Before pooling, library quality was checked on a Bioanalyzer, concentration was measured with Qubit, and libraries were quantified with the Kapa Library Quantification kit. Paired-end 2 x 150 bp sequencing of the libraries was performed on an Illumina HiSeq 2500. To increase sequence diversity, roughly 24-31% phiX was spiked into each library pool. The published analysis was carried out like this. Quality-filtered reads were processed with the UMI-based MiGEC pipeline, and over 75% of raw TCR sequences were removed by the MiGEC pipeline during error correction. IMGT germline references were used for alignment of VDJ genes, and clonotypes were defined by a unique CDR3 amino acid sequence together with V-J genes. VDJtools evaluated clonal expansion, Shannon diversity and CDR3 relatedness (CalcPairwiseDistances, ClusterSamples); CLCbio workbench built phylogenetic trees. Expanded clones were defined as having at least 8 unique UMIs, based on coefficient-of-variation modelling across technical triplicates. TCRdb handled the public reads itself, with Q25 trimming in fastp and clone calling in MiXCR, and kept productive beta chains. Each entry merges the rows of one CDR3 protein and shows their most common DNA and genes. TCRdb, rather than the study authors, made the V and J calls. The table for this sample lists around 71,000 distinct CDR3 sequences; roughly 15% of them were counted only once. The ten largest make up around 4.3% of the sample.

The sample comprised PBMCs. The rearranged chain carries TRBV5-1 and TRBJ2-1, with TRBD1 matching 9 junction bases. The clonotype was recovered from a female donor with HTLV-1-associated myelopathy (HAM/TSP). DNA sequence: TGCGCCAGCAGCGCGACAGGGGGTTCGGTTGAGCAGTTCTTC. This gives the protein CASSATGGSVEQFF. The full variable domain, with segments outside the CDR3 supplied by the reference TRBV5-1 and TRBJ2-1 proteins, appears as KAGVTQTPRYLIKTRGQQVTLSCSPISGHRSVSWYQQTPGQGLQFLFEYFSETQRNKGNFPGRFSGRQFSNSRSEMNVSTLELGDSALYLCASSATGGSVEQFFGPGTRLTVL.